These 26 T cell receptor beta chains were all obtained from the same sample, sequenced in a study of human T cells and chemical hapten exposure. The sample's time point: patch test 1, 2 weeks after DPC sensitization. Treatment specified: therapeutic diphenylcyclopropenone sensitization with weekly scalp DPC. TCRdb recomputed calls from the RACE reads with MiXCR, one row per CDR3 protein. The profile shows some 120,000 distinct CDR3 sequences, around 10% of them singletons. Source: whole blood, taken in connection with sensitization to the hapten diphenylcyclopropenone (DPC). The receptors were sampled from a woman aged 50 to 60 with alopecia areata. Some clones in this sample may be carry-over from other donors' samples.

This chain joins TRBV6-5 and TRBJ2-7; 7 bases align to TRBD2. The V segment lost 2 bases and the J segment 2 bases; nucleotides outside the gene matches: 6. Germline V gene lookup returns CDR1 MNHEY and CDR2 SVGAGI. This CDR3 is 15 amino acids long. The CDR3 sequence is CASSYGSGAAYEQYF. DNA for the CDR3: TGTGCCAGCAGTTACGGGAGCGGGGCTGCCTACGAGCAGTACTTC.

This clonotype was recorded at least ten times. The chain carries TRBV6-5 and TRBJ1-6; 8 bases are shared with TRBD1. The germline CDR1 and CDR2 sequences are MNHEY and SVGAGI. The CDR3 runs to 15 residues. Trimming took 5 bases from V and 6 from J; bases not matched to a gene: 6. CDR3 DNA sequence: TGTGCCAGCAGTAAAGGACAGGGCGGTAATTCACCCCTCCACTTT. As protein: CASSKGQGGNSPLHF.

This clonotype was seen repeatedly, ten times or more. This chain connects TRBV18 to TRBJ2-7, with TRBD2 matching 9 bases. From germline, CDR1 is KGHSH and CDR2 LQKENI. J gave up 2 bases and V 4 bases, and 3 bases lay outside the gene matches. There are 14 residues in the CDR3. CDR3: CASSQTSGTYEQYF. CDR3 nucleotide sequence: TGTGCCAGCTCACAGACTAGCGGCACCTACGAGCAGTACTTC.

The rearrangement links TRBV12-3 or TRBV12-4 to TRBJ2-1; no clear D gene. The CDR3 is made up of 13 amino acids. The V and J ends lost 8 bases and 4 bases respectively, with 12 bases between them. The CDR3 DNA reads as TGTGCCAGCCTGGGCGAGGAGTACAATGAGCAGTTCTTC. It yields the protein CASLGEEYNEQFF.

J is TRBJ1-1 and V is TRBV9; 9 nucleotides align to TRBD1. The length of the CDR3 is 15 residues. Germline V gene data show CDR1 as SGDLS and CDR2 as YYNGEE. V shed 4 bases, J shed 0 bases, and the junction held 4 bases outside the gene matches. The CDR3 spells CASSPQGAVNTEAFF. The CDR3 region has the DNA TGTGCCAGCAGCCCACAGGGGGCTGTGAACACTGAAGCTTTCTTT.

The CDR3 sequence: CASMMPVWGEKLFF. The CDR3 nucleotides are TGTGCCAGCATGATGCCCGTCTGGGGGGAAAAACTGTTTTTT. The chain has TRBV2 and TRBJ1-4; perhaps TRBD1 as D (5 bases). Per the germline V gene, CDR1 is SNHLY and CDR2 is FYNNEI. Trimming removed 7 bases from V and 8 bases from J, with 17 bases in between. The CDR3 totals 14 residues.

This clonotype occurred a few times. V is TRBV6-4 and J is TRBJ2-1; 8 nucleotides line up with TRBD2. With 6 bases clipped from V and 6 bases from J, the junction kept 4 bases outside the gene matches. The germline V gene encodes CDR1 MRHNA and CDR2 SNTAGT. This CDR3 is 13 amino acids long. CDR3 region: CASSGLAGNEQFF. The CDR3 region has the DNA TGTGCCAGCAGCGGACTAGCAGGCAATGAGCAGTTCTTC.

This rearrangement joins TRBV4-3 to TRBJ1-1; 7 bases line up with TRBD1. The germline V gene encodes CDR1 LGHNA and CDR2 YSLEER. This CDR3 is 19 amino acids long. J lost 5 bases, V lost 0 bases, and 18 bases had no gene match. CDR3 nucleotides: TGCGCCAGCAGCCAAGATCAGCTGAGGGGAGGGGGCGTGAGGACTGAAGCTTTCTTT. Translated: CASSQDQLRGGGVRTEAFF.

This chain links TRBV28 with TRBJ1-5; D call uncertain. V was shortened by 7 bases and J by 5 bases, with 12 bases between the two germline ends. Germline V gene lookup returns CDR1 MDHEN and CDR2 SYDVKM. The CDR3 consists of 13 residues. CDR3 sequence reads: CASTMGTYQPQHF. DNA for the CDR3: TGTGCCAGCACCATGGGAACTTATCAGCCCCAGCATTTT.

The chain combines TRBV7-8 with TRBJ2-7; weak D call: TRBD1 (8 bases). Trimming pared 3 bases from V and 4 bases from J, leaving 16 bases between. Per the germline V gene, CDR1 is SGHVS and CDR2 is FQNEAQ. This CDR3 comprises 15 residues. CDR3 amino acids: CASSFGGQGGYEQYF. CDR3 coding DNA: TGTGCCAGCAGCTTTGGAGGACAGGGAGGGTACGAGCAGTACTTC.

The V call is TRBV7-9, the J call TRBJ2-3; D call uncertain. The germline CDR1 and CDR2 sequences are SEHNR and FQNEAQ (reference sequence). This CDR3 spans 15 amino acids. V lost 2 bases, J lost 7 bases, and 16 bases lay in between. The CDR3 is CASSLYTALGNTQYF. CDR3 nucleotides: TGTGCCAGCAGCTTATATACAGCCTTAGGAAATACGCAGTATTTT.

This clonotype was counted only a few times. The chain uses TRBV6-1 and TRBJ2-2; D is ambiguous. Trimming left V 6 bases short and J 5 bases short, with 10 bases between. Germline CDR1 reads MNHNS; CDR2 reads SASEGT. There are 13 residues in the CDR3. Written as DNA, the CDR3 is TGTGCCAGCAGCCGATTAGGGACCGGGGAGCTGTTTTTT. The encoded protein is CASSRLGTGELFF.

J is TRBJ2-1 and V is TRBV5-1, with 10 bases aligning to TRBD2. V shed 6 bases and J 7 bases; nucleotides not matched to a gene: 7. Germline CDR1 reads SGHRS; CDR2 reads YFSETQ. CDR3 size: 14 residues. In DNA form, the CDR3 reads TGCGCCAGCACTCGGCTAGCGGGAGAGAATGAGCAGTTCTTC. Its protein is CASTRLAGENEQFF.

This clonotype was observed a handful of times. The chain links TRBV28 to TRBJ1-1; D is possibly TRBD1 (5 bases). This CDR3 is built from 14 residues. The germline V gene has CDR1 MDHEN and CDR2 SYDVKM. The ends were cut back, 5 bases at V and 8 bases at J, with 18 bases in the middle. CDR3: CASSQGDSFAEAFF. For the CDR3, the DNA is TGTGCCAGCAGTCAAGGTGACAGCTTCGCGGAAGCTTTCTTT.

The chain carries TRBV6-5 and TRBJ2-5, with D possibly TRBD2 on 6 matching bases. CDR1 and CDR2 (germline): MNHEY, SVGAGI. This CDR3 comprises 15 residues. Trimming removed 6 bases from V and 2 bases from J, with 16 bases in between. In DNA, the CDR3 is TGTGCCAGCAGAGGAGAGTCCGGGGGACAAGAGACCCAGTACTTC. This codes for CASRGESGGQETQYF.

This clonotype was counted many times. This rearrangement joins TRBV18 to TRBJ1-6; 8 bases agree with TRBD1. Germline CDR1 and CDR2: KGHSH and LQKENI. This CDR3 region has 16 residues. The V and J ends lost 2 bases and 10 bases, in that order; junction bases with no gene match: 10. In nucleotides, the CDR3 is TGTGCCAGCTCACCAGGACAGGGTTCGGGTGGATCACCCCTCCACTTT. Protein sequence: CASSPGQGSGGSPLHF. Full variable domain (missing parts from reference TRBV18 and TRBJ1-6): NAGVMQNPRHLVRRRGQEARLRCSPMKGHSHVYWYRQLPEEGLKFMVYLQKENIIDESGMPKERFSAEFPKEGPSILRIQQVVRGDSAAYFCASSPGQGSGGSPLHFGNGTRLTVT.

The chain recombines TRBV15 with TRBJ1-1; perhaps TRBD1 as D (6 bases). Trimming took off 5 bases at V and 0 bases at J, with 22 bases between the two ends. The CDR3 totals 18 residues. Germline V gene lookup returns CDR1 LNHNV and CDR2 YYDKDF (reference sequence). This CDR3 reads CATSRDTAQLVMNTEAFF. Written as DNA, the CDR3 is TGTGCCACCAGCCGGGACACGGCACAGCTGGTTATGAACACTGAAGCTTTCTTT.

This clonotype was found a few times. A read error may produce the germline difference seen at one junction end. This rearrangement joins TRBV7-8 to TRBJ2-5; 7 bases map to TRBD2. This CDR3 has 15 residues. Germline lookup yields CDR1 SGHVS and CDR2 FQNEAQ. The DNA for the CDR3 is TGTGCCAGCAACTTACTGGGACTACTCAAAGAGACCCAGTACTTC. It translates to CASNLLGLLKETQYF.

The chain carries TRBV11-1 and TRBJ1-1; no reliable D call. The CDR3 is 14 amino acids. Germline CDR1 is SGHAT and CDR2 is FQDESV (reference sequence). Trimming stripped 2 bases from V and 0 bases from J, with 7 bases between. The CDR3: CASSLYGLNTEAFF. CDR3 bases: TGTGCCAGCAGCTTATACGGCCTGAACACTGAAGCTTTCTTT.

The table lists this clonotype with a few counts. The chain carries TRBV28 and TRBJ1-1; possibly TRBD1 for D (6 bases). This CDR3 is built from 13 residues. CDR1 is MDHEN, CDR2 SYDVKM, per germline. CDR3 sequence: CACRGQLNTEAFF. In DNA form, the CDR3 reads TGTGCGTGCCGGGGGCAACTTAACACTGAAGCTTTCTTT.

This clonotype was counted ten times or more. This rearrangement joins TRBV24-1 to TRBJ1-5; 10 nucleotides agree with TRBD1. The CDR3 contains 16 residues. The V gene's germline CDR1 is KGHDR and CDR2 SFDVKD. The junction had 5 bases not matched to a gene; V was cut back by 5 bases and J by 2 bases. The CDR3 DNA follows: TGTGCCACCAGTGCTTCCGGGACAGGGGGCAATCAGCCCCAGCATTTT. This codes for CATSASGTGGNQPQHF.

This clonotype was counted a few times. The chain recombines TRBV7-9 with TRBJ1-2; D is unclear. Germline V gene sequence: CDR1 SEHNR, CDR2 FQNEAQ (reference sequence). This CDR3 contains 13 residues. V was clipped by 3 bases and J by 2 bases, with 7 bases between them. CDR3 in amino acids: CASSFTPNYGYTF. CDR3 coding DNA: TGTGCCAGCAGCTTTACACCGAACTATGGCTACACCTTC.

The chain recombines TRBV20-1 with TRBJ1-5, with 7 nucleotides matching TRBD1. CDR1 is DFQATT, CDR2 SNEGSKA, per germline (reference sequence). The CDR3 covers 13 residues. Unmatched junction bases numbered 7, after V lost 5 bases and J lost 6 bases. The CDR3 DNA reads as TGCAGTGCTGGTGGACAGGTTGGTCAGCCCCAGCATTTT. This encodes CSAGGQVGQPQHF.

This clonotype was seen repeatedly, ten times or more. This sequence joins TRBV5-1 and TRBJ2-5; the D is unclear. This CDR3 contains 14 residues. Between the trimmed V and J ends, which lost 1 base and 1 base, there was a span of 8 bases. The germline V gene has CDR1 SGHRS and CDR2 YFSETQ. DNA of the CDR3: TGCGCCAGCAGCTTGTTAGAAGGCCAAGAGACCCAGTACTTC. Residues: CASSLLEGQETQYF.

This clonotype was picked up many times. The V and J genes are TRBV18 and TRBJ2-3, with D unresolved. Trimming took off 3 bases at V and 0 bases at J, with 10 bases between the two ends. The germline V gene has CDR1 KGHSH and CDR2 LQKENI. This CDR3 has 15 amino acids. The CDR3 bases are TGTGCCAGCTCACCGTCGTGGGTTAGCACAGATACGCAGTATTTT. This encodes CASSPSWVSTDTQYF.

Many counts were recorded for this clonotype. The genes are TRBV9 and TRBJ2-7; D call uncertain. Per germline, CDR1 SGDLS and CDR2 YYNGEE. The CDR3 sequence is 15 residues long. V was trimmed by 0 bases and J by 4 bases, leaving 14 bases between them. CDR3 nucleotide sequence: TGTGCCAGCAGCGTAGGACCTCCTTTGGGGTACGAGCAGTACTTC. The encoded protein is CASSVGPPLGYEQYF.